The following is a T cell receptor (beta chain) sequence with its context. This clonotype was observed a handful of times. What this receptor recognizes is not known. It may be a read error: a sequence one base away is much more abundant. Relative to germline, V is 0 bases shorter and J is 6 bases shorter, with 6 bases between their ends. The CDR3 covers 12 residues, taking in both the cysteine and the phenylalanine. Only CDR3 DNA is held: 36 bases, read in frame from base 1. Sequences SGDLS (CDR1) and YYNGEE (CDR2) are obtained from the germline V gene. The data derive from a study of regulatory T cells in long-lasting Graves disease (dated by TCRdb to the early 2020s). A note on the overall study: Persistent Graves' disease was defined as persistently positive TSH receptor autoantibodies together with antithyroid drug treatment for over 5 years. Persistent Graves' disease patients were compared with newly diagnosed Graves' disease patients by peripheral blood TCR sequencing and RNA sequencing. The study was registered as a clinical trial and conducted in China. On average, persistent Graves' disease patients in the clinical cohort had been on antithyroid drugs for around ten years. A total of approximately 35 samples underwent TCR sequencing: about 13 from persistent and around 20 from newly diagnosed Graves' disease patients.

The intended sense of this specimen's time point label: persistent/refractory GD, antithyroid drugs over 5 years with positive TRAb. For both TCR sequencing and RNA sequencing, RNA was extracted from PBMCs in TRIzol. The diagnosis of Graves' disease followed American Thyroid Association guidelines. Patients were recruited from an endocrinology department in Xi'an, China. Each patient gave 7 to 9.5 milliliters of peripheral blood, collected in an EDTA anticoagulant tube. PBMCs were isolated by Ficoll Paque Plus density gradient separation without further T cell sorting. An Agilent 2100 Bioanalyzer and agarose gel were used to check RNA quality, while a NanoDrop 2000 measured RNA concentration. General study outcomes and caveats: The authors noted that the small sample size was a limitation that may lower accuracy. Because the primary lesion, thyroid tissue, could not be accessed, the study looked at peripheral blood alone. Sequencing and analysis were restricted to the TCR beta chain. Lower TCR Shannon entropy and fewer highly expanded clones were observed in persistent Graves' disease patients than in newly diagnosed patients, which suggested clonal expansion. A larger number of public clonotypes was shared among persistent patients (approximately 2,600) than among newly diagnosed patients (around 970). Persistent disease showed preferential use of TRBV28, TRBJ1-2 and TRBJ2-5, whereas newly diagnosed disease favored TRBV20-1 and TRBJ2-1.

Library preparation employed multiplex PCR. These reads were obtained on an Illumina HiSeq 4000. To build TCR beta libraries, CDR3 regions were amplified by Arm-PCR using iRepertoire HTBI primers. Before sequencing, the PCR products went through gel purification. The authors' analysis ran thus. A total of fewer than 80 TRBV and more than twelve TRBJ segments were identified across samples and were used for gene usage analysis of CDR3 amino acid clonotypes. COPE and FqMerger were used to merge the filtered high-quality paired reads into contigs. BLAST was used to align contigs to IMGT TRBV, TRBD and TRBJ reference genes, and CDR3 was defined according to IMGT. Highly expanded clones were defined as clonotypes with a frequency above 0.1%. Shannon entropy was used to measure repertoire diversity, and the Gini coefficient was used to measure V-J evenness. Clonotypes shared by more than one individual were considered public. TCRdb reanalyzed the raw reads on its own, using fastp at Q25 for trimming and MiXCR for clone calling, and kept in-frame beta chains. CDR3 protein duplicates are merged, each entry listing the most common genes and DNA. The V and J calls and clone size are TCRdb's, not the authors'. The sample table contains a few hundred thousand distinct CDR3 sequences; only one count was recorded for about a quarter of them. The ten largest make up about a quarter of the sample.

Recombination connected TRBV9 to TRBJ1-1; TRBD1 might be the D gene, on 6 matching bases. Here the sequenced sample was peripheral blood mononuclear cells (PBMCs), taken when the disease was refractory, from a patient treated with antithyroid drugs. The sequence derives from a female donor with Graves disease. The CDR3 is CASSVGGPEAFF. The nucleotides are TGTGCCAGCAGCGTAGGGGGGCCTGAAGCTTTCTTT.